The clone carrying this T cell receptor (delta chain) is deemed hyperexpanded (1% or more). No antigen is known for it. PBMC RNA was reverse transcribed using gamma-chain- and delta-chain-specific primers. TCRdb fed the RT-PCR reads to CATT. The table includes about 400 delta-chain clones, approximately 64% detected once. The sample originates from a study of delta chains in infants with herpesvirus infections. Overall study results and limits: The public Vdelta1 clonotype appeared in about 20% of the 18 CMV-infected infants.

V shed 1 base, J shed 6 bases, and the junction held 10 bases outside the gene matches. This CDR3 is 15 amino acids long. CDR1 and CDR2 (germline): TVYSNPD, GDNSRS (reference sequence). The receptor's source is a human donor who was a Ugandan infant, either HIV-exposed or HIV-unexposed (not recorded which). The sample consisted of peripheral blood, taken at time point 3 of longitudinal follow-up. The rearrangement links TRDV3 to TRDJ1, with 11 bases lining up with TRDD3. The CDR3 reads CAFIFPWGIPYKLIF. As DNA, the CDR3 is TGTGCCTTTATATTCCCCTGGGGGATACCCTATAAACTCATCTTT. Full variable domain (missing parts from reference TRDV3 and TRDJ1): CDKVTQSSPDQTVASGSEVVLLCTYDTVYSNPDLFWYRIRPDYSFQFVFYGDNSRSEGADFTQGRFSVKHILTQKAFHLVISPVRTEDSATYYCAFIFPWGIPYKLIFGKGTRVTVEP.